This record concerns one T cell receptor (beta chain) sequence. What antigen it recognizes has not been identified. The input lacks base qualities; no much larger clone sits a single base away. Sequences MRHNA (CDR1) and SNTAGT (CDR2) are obtained from the germline V gene. From cysteine to phenylalanine, the CDR3 is 15 amino acids long. Left in the record is the CDR3 DNA by itself, 45 bases read in frame from the first base. At the junction V is shortened by 6 bases and J by 3 bases; bases outside the gene matches: 7. Participants in the prospective study were aged 18 to 89 years, lived in about two dozen United States geographic areas, and enrolled through a virtual design. Cohort assignment in the prospective study relied on participant-reported clinical history from a screening survey and a study questionnaire. Recovered participants in ImmuneRACE Cohort 3 were defined as having two consecutive negative NP/OP PCR tests, clearance from a healthcare professional, or resolution of symptoms. In the prospective study, whole blood, serum and a nasopharyngeal or oropharyngeal swab were collected from each participant by mobile phlebotomists. Prospective study participants could optionally give additional blood draws and questionnaires over a roughly 2-month period. Prospective study blood samples were shipped either frozen or at room temperature before DNA extraction.

The sample belongs to a study of blood T cell repertoires in COVID-19 (dated by TCRdb to the early 2020s). For the wider study: Samples from collaborators originated in the United States, Italy and Spain and spanned both the acute and convalescent phases of COVID-19. The prospective study material was composed of cDNA or gDNA derived from T cells, B-cell-depleted T cells, or PBMCs. Deeply sampled blood TCRbeta repertoires from subjects exposed to, actively infected with, or recovered from COVID-19 were included in the dataset. The repertoires were made available in a free public database intended to serve as a resource for research on the immune response to SARS-CoV-2. Samples were obtained from the ongoing ImmuneRACE study (first 160 participants) and from 950 to 1,500 subjects provided by 6 global collaborators. Sample metadata almost always included a de-identified subject ID, COVID-19 status, age in years and sex. Where available, HLA class I and class II types were obtained from metadata supplied by the sample provider rather than from assay-based typing. The research as a whole found: The amount of clinical and demographic metadata varied by source and participant and was provided uncurated.

The immunoSEQ Assay, a bias-controlled multiplex PCR, was used to amplify TCRbeta CDR3 regions from genomic DNA. The study's processing was this. Nucleated cell counts per sample were estimated from amplification of reference gene primers within the assay. Sequence reads were collapsed and filtered to measure the absolute abundance of every unique TCRbeta CDR3 rearrangement. For each sample, productive Simpson clonality was calculated as the square root of Simpson's diversity index across productive rearrangements. In TCRdb, the immuneACCESS table is reduced to in-frame sequences with V and J assigned. These tables do not hold every clone; where another copy was compared, an unresolved V gene accounts for under half, and the others remain unexplained. The V and J calls and clone size are taken from that table; D and trimming were inferred from the DNA. The sample table lists approximately 320,000 clones, 80% to 90% of them with a count of one. The ten largest account for more than 8.5% of the sample.

This chain is built from TRBV6-4 and TRBJ2-1, and TRBD2 matches 8 of the central bases. This sequence originates from a woman between 18 and 29 years old who had recovered from COVID-19. The sample taken for sequencing was PBMCs or T cells enriched from blood (not recorded which). The CDR3 protein sequence reads: CASRVSGEGYNEQFF. Here is the DNA: TGTGCCAGCAGGGTTAGCGGGGAAGGCTACAATGAGCAGTTCTTC.